These T cell receptor beta chains were read from a single sample in a study of shared clonotypes between healthy human individuals. Measured with immunoSEQ multiplex PCR; TCRdb has only the in-frame clones, and not every one. Among about 2.4 million clones, 80% to 95% were seen once, and the ten largest hold approximately 0.36%. Sequences were obtained from naive CD4+ T cells from PBMCs. The receptors were sampled from a man younger than 35 in good health. Some clones in this sample may be carry-over from other donors' samples. The CDR3 runs from the conserved cysteine through the conserved F or W. Each record gives: D gene, clone size, V gene, J gene, CDR3 protein, CDR3 DNA. A D gene is named only where the DNA matches it firmly. Size is stated for part of the rows, as once, few or many counts, or as a class when the clone is expanded.

TRBD1	.	TRBV6-5	TRBJ2-5	CASSPTGVGAQYF	TGTGCCAGCAGCCCCACAGGGGTCGGGGCCCAGTACTTC
.	.	TRBV28	TRBJ1-2	CASSTWTVANYGYTF	TGTGCCAGCAGTACCTGGACAGTAGCTAACTATGGCTACACCTTC
.	.	TRBV27	TRBJ2-7	CASSLAGSYEQYF	TGTGCCAGCAGTTTAGCGGGATCCTACGAGCAGTACTTC
TRBD1	.	TRBV4-2	TRBJ1-5	CASSPESSLSGGAAGQPQHF	TGTGCCAGCAGCCCCGAGTCAAGTTTATCAGGGGGCGCGGCCGGTCAGCCCCAGCATTTT
.	.	TRBV6-5	TRBJ2-3	CASSYRGATDTQYF	TGTGCCAGCAGTTACCGGGGGGCCACAGATACGCAGTATTTT
TRBD2	.	TRBV7-9	TRBJ2-5	CTSGREVQETQYF	TGTACGTCGGGGCGGGAGGTCCAAGAGACCCAGTACTTC
.	.	TRBV15	TRBJ1-6	CATSRESNSPGGSPLHF	TGTGCCACCAGCAGAGAGAGTAACAGCCCCGGGGGTTCACCCCTCCACTTT
TRBD1	.	TRBV27	TRBJ2-7	CASSDYRGRDEQYF	TGTGCCAGCAGTGATTACAGGGGTCGTGACGAGCAGTACTTC
.	.	TRBV5-1	TRBJ1-4	CASSSTGQPTNEKLFF	TGCGCCAGCAGCTCGACCGGACAGCCAACTAATGAAAAACTGTTTTTT
TRBD2	.	TRBV2	TRBJ2-7	CASKVGGRLAQYF	TGTGCCAGCAAAGTCGGCGGGAGACTAGCCCAGTACTTC
.	.	TRBV7-3	TRBJ2-2	CASSLSGELFF	TGTGCCAGCAGTCTCTCCGGGGAGCTGTTTTTT
.	.	TRBV18	TRBJ2-5	CASSLSGVQETQYF	TGTGCCAGCTCCCTTAGCGGAGTCCAAGAGACCCAGTACTTC
TRBD2	.	TRBV29-1	TRBJ2-1	CSGLLREGPYNEQFF	TGCAGCGGATTGTTGCGGGAGGGCCCCTACAATGAGCAGTTCTTC
TRBD2	.	TRBV7-2	TRBJ2-2	CASSLTSGATGELFF	TGTGCCAGCAGCTTAACTAGCGGGGCCACCGGGGAGCTGTTTTTT
.	.	TRBV5-1	TRBJ2-5	CASSLTQPQETQYF	TGCGCCAGCAGCTTAACCCAGCCCCAAGAGACCCAGTACTTC
.	.	TRBV2	TRBJ2-4	CASSEFLIAKNIQYF	TGTGCCAGCAGTGAATTCTTGATAGCCAAAAACATTCAGTACTTC
TRBD2	.	TRBV2	TRBJ2-2	CASRGGLAVGNTGELFF	TGTGCCAGCAGGGGTGGACTAGCGGTTGGGAACACCGGGGAGCTGTTTTTT
.	few	TRBV28	TRBJ1-1	CASSLGLGDTEAFF	TGTGCCAGCAGTTTAGGACTGGGGGACACTGAAGCTTTCTTT
TRBD2	.	TRBV11-1	TRBJ2-5	CASSSQASGQETQYF	TGTGCCAGCAGCTCCCAGGCTAGCGGACAAGAGACCCAGTACTTC
.	.	TRBV5-1	TRBJ1-3	CASSPPLVSGNTIYF	TGCGCCAGCAGCCCACCCTTGGTTTCTGGAAACACCATATATTTT
.	.	TRBV19	TRBJ1-5	CASRSQASNQPQHF	TGTGCCAGTAGGTCACAGGCGAGCAATCAGCCCCAGCATTTT
TRBD1	once	TRBV11-2	TRBJ2-7	CASSYPGQYYEQYF	TGTGCCAGCAGCTATCCGGGACAGTACTACGAGCAGTACTTC
.	.	TRBV7-2	TRBJ2-1	CASSAGPISYNEQFF	TGTGCCAGCAGCGCCGGACCCATCTCCTACAATGAGCAGTTCTTC
.	.	TRBV7-9	TRBJ2-7	CASSLGLAGAVTYEQYF	TGTGCCAGCAGCTTAGGGTTGGCAGGAGCGGTCACCTACGAGCAGTACTTC
.	.	TRBV5-4	TRBJ1-1	CASSLEGLNTEAFF	TGTGCCAGCAGCTTGGAGGGACTAAACACTGAAGCTTTCTTT
TRBD1	.	TRBV5-4	TRBJ2-7	CASSLSRDRGHEQYF	TGTGCCAGCAGCTTGTCGAGGGACAGGGGCCACGAGCAGTACTTC